The 27 T cell receptor beta chains below were found in one sample sequenced in a study of cytomegalovirus exposure and HLA in healthy donors. Clones were sequenced by immunoSEQ multiplex PCR, and TCRdb holds only the in-frame ones, with some missing. The sample lists some 85,000 clones; about 96% were seen once. Sequencing was carried out using PBMCs. The origin of the receptors is a young woman in good health and CMV-seronegative.

The chain couples TRBV2 to TRBJ1-5, with D uncertain. CDR3 length: 18 amino acids. Trimming took 3 bases from V and 0 from J, leaving 18 bases between them. In germline, CDR1 is SNHLY, CDR2 FYNNEI. This CDR3 is CASSDFLRGENSNQPQHF. The DNA for the CDR3 is TGTGCCAGCAGTGACTTCTTGCGGGGAGAAAATAGCAATCAGCCCCAGCATTTT.

The chain couples TRBV11-2 to TRBJ2-7, with D possibly TRBD2 on 6 matching bases. Germline V CDR1 and CDR2: SGHAT, FQNNGV. The germline V and J ends were trimmed by 8 bases and 5 bases, with 10 bases remaining between them. The CDR3 spans 11 residues. Here the CDR3 reads CASWAGNEQYF. In nucleotides, the CDR3 is TGTGCCAGCTGGGCGGGAAACGAGCAGTACTTC.

In its sample, this clone was seen once. This chain joins TRBV21-1 and TRBJ2-2; no DNA check was done on the table's D call, TRBD2. TRBV21-1 is an annotated pseudogene. CDR3 length: 14 amino acids. CDR3 amino acids: CAGRGRRNTGELFF. For the CDR3, the DNA is TGTGCCGGGCGGGGTCGGAGAAACACCGGGGAGCTGTTTTTT.

V and J are TRBV27 and TRBJ2-2, with 10 bases fitting TRBD1. Per the germline V gene, CDR1 is MNHEY and CDR2 is SMNVEV (reference sequence). After removal of 6 bases from V and 4 bases from J, the junction contained 5 bases not matched to a gene. CDR3 size: 15 residues. The CDR3 nucleotides are TGTGCCAGCAGAAGGGACAGGGGTTCCACCGGGGAGCTGTTTTTT. This translates into CASRRDRGSTGELFF.

This sequence joins TRBV7-9 and TRBJ1-1; 10 bases are a match to TRBD1. The CDR3 totals 15 residues. CDR1 and CDR2 (germline): SEHNR, FQNEAQ (reference sequence). After removal of 5 bases from V and 5 bases from J, the junction contained 8 bases not matched to a gene. The CDR3 DNA reads as TGTGCCAGCAGCATACCAGACAGGGGGCTTACTGAAGCTTTCTTT. Encoded protein: CASSIPDRGLTEAFF.

This chain connects TRBV5-6 to TRBJ1-2; 8 positions agree with TRBD1. CDR1 is SGHDT and CDR2 is YYEEEE in the germline V gene. The CDR3 sequence is 13 residues long. V lost 1 base and J lost 5; bases outside the gene matches: 1. DNA of the CDR3: TGTGCCAGCAGCTTGAGACAGGGGTATGGCTACACCTTC. Translation: CASSLRQGYGYTF.

The gene calls are TRBV27 and TRBJ2-3, with D unresolved. CDR3 length: 15 residues. CDR1 is MNHEY, CDR2 SMNVEV, per germline (reference sequence). V lost 1 base, J lost 0 bases, and 8 bases lay in between. The CDR3 spells CASSLLASSTDTQYF. In nucleotides, the CDR3 is TGTGCCAGCAGTTTATTGGCCTCTAGCACAGATACGCAGTATTTT.

V usage is TRBV19 and J usage is TRBJ1-3; perhaps TRBD1 as D (5 bases). Trimming left V 2 bases short and J 0 bases short, with 14 bases between. The CDR3 length is 17 residues. Germline-derived CDR1 and CDR2 are LNHDA and SQIVND (reference sequence). CDR3 bases: TGTGCCAGTAGTATAAGTGCCAGGGCGATCTCTGGAAACACCATATATTTT. This codes for CASSISARAISGNTIYF. Filled out from reference TRBV19 and TRBJ1-3, the complete variable domain reads DGGITQSPKYLFRKEGQNVTLSCEQNLNHDAMYWYRQDPGQGLRLIYYSQIVNDFQKGDIAEGYSVSREKKESFPLTVTSAQKNPTAFYLCASSISARAISGNTIYFGEGSWLTVV.

V and J are TRBV5-8 and TRBJ1-2, with 8 positions matching TRBD1. Germline V CDR1 and CDR2: SGHTS, YDEGEE. Germline trimming cut 4 bases from V and 4 bases from J; bases unmatched to any gene: 6. The CDR3 sequence is 14 residues long. The CDR3 reads CASSRGTGAYGYTF. DNA for the CDR3: TGTGCCAGCAGCAGAGGGACAGGCGCCTATGGCTACACCTTC.

V gene TRBV6-5 combines with J gene TRBJ2-7, with TRBD2 as a possible D gene (5 bases). Germline lookup yields CDR1 MNHEY and CDR2 SVGAGI. The CDR3 runs 13 residues. V dropped 2 bases and J dropped 3 bases, with 8 bases sitting between them. The CDR3 DNA reads as TGTGCCAGCAGTTACAGCGAGGGCTACGAGCAGTACTTC. This sequence encodes CASSYSEGYEQYF.

The chain recombines TRBV6-1 with TRBJ1-5; D is undetermined. Germline assignment: CDR1 MNHNS and CDR2 SASEGT. V lost 6 bases to trimming and J lost 4 bases, with 13 bases between them. The CDR3 loop spans 14 amino acids. The CDR3 sequence: CASSQATANQPQHF. CDR3 coding DNA: TGTGCCAGCAGCCAAGCTACTGCTAATCAGCCCCAGCATTTT.

The chain uses TRBV19 and TRBJ2-3, with 9 bases fitting TRBD2. The junction had 10 bases not matched to a gene; V was cut back by 6 bases and J by 3 bases. Per germline, CDR1 LNHDA and CDR2 SQIVND (reference sequence). The CDR3 runs to 16 residues. CDR3 DNA: TGTGCCAGTAGATGGGGGGGAGCGGGAGGAACAGATACGCAGTATTTT. This translates into CASRWGGAGGTDTQYF.

The rearrangement uses TRBV6-1 and TRBJ1-2, with a tentative D call TRBD1 (6 bases). Deletions cut 3 bases from V and 6 bases from J, with 14 bases between. The CDR3 is 14 residues long. CDR1 is MNHNS and CDR2 is SASEGT in the germline V gene. This CDR3 is CASSDGGGGHGYTF. In nucleotides, the CDR3 is TGTGCCAGCAGTGACGGTGGGGGCGGGCATGGCTACACCTTC.

V is TRBV2 and J is TRBJ2-1, with 7 positions matching TRBD2. V lost 3 bases, J lost 13 bases, and 6 bases stayed unmatched. The CDR3 totals 12 residues. The germline gives CDR1 SNHLY, CDR2 FYNNEI. DNA of the CDR3: TGTGCCAGCAGTGACCGGGAGGTAACACAGTTCTTC. As protein: CASSDREVTQFF.

This clone has just one count. The chain uses TRBV6-5 and TRBJ2-2; the D gene is possibly TRBD1 (6 bases). The CDR3 spans 14 residues. Germline V gene sequence: CDR1 MNHEY, CDR2 SVGAGI. V was cut by 2 bases and J by 5 bases, with 9 bases left in between. CDR3 nucleotide sequence: TGTGCCAGCAGTTACGGGGGCCGGACCGGGGAGCTGTTTTTT. Translating gives CASSYGGRTGELFF.

This chain connects TRBV27 to TRBJ2-7, with a tentative D call TRBD2 (7 bases). With 6 bases removed from V and 5 bases from J, the gap between germline ends came to 17 bases. Germline CDR1 and CDR2: MNHEY and SMNVEV (reference sequence). The CDR3 is made up of 14 amino acids. This CDR3 is CASSTRGGENEQYF. The CDR3 DNA sequence: TGTGCCAGCAGCACTAGGGGGGGGGAGAACGAGCAGTACTTC.

V usage is TRBV6-5 and J usage is TRBJ1-4, with TRBD1 as a possible D gene (6 bases). The CDR3 extends over 15 amino acids. Looked up from germline, CDR1 is MNHEY and CDR2 is SVGAGI. V lost 2 bases, J lost 5 bases, and 12 bases lay in between. Here the CDR3 reads CASSYTNRDNEKLFF. The DNA for the CDR3 is TGTGCCAGCAGTTACACAAACAGGGACAATGAAAAACTGTTTTTT.

V usage is TRBV28 and J usage is TRBJ2-7; TRBD2 matches at 12 bases. The CDR3 contains 18 residues. Germline V gene data show CDR1 as MDHEN and CDR2 as SYDVKM. V shed 3 bases and J 0 bases; nucleotides not matched to a gene: 9. CDR3 region: CASSFFLAGGNHSYEQYF. CDR3 DNA sequence: TGTGCCAGCAGTTTTTTCCTAGCGGGAGGGAATCACTCCTACGAGCAGTACTTC.

The chain uses TRBV27 and TRBJ2-7; 10 positions match TRBD1. In germline, CDR1 is MNHEY, CDR2 SMNVEV (reference sequence). The junction had 8 bases not matched to a gene; V was cut back by 6 bases and J by 3 bases. There are 15 residues in the CDR3. In DNA, the CDR3 is TGTGCCAGCAGCGACGGACAGGGGGGAGTCTACGAGCAGTACTTC. It yields the protein CASSDGQGGVYEQYF.

The chain couples TRBV14 to TRBJ1-1, with 11 bases identical to TRBD1. CDR1 and CDR2 from the germline V gene are SGHDN and FVKESK. After removal of 3 bases from V and 4 bases from J, the junction contained 4 bases not matched to a gene. The CDR3 is made up of 15 amino acids. CDR3 nucleotide sequence: TGTGCCAGCAGCCACGGACAGGGGGCGGGCACTGAAGCTTTCTTT. Its translation: CASSHGQGAGTEAFF.

This sequence joins TRBV21-1 and TRBJ1-5. TRBV21-1 is classified as a pseudogene. The CDR3 spans 16 residues. The CDR3 loop reads CASSRSVPGSNQPQHF. DNA for the CDR3: TGTGCCAGCAGCAGGTCAGTACCCGGGAGCAATCAGCCCCAGCATTTT.

This chain links TRBV10-2 with TRBJ2-7; 8 bases match TRBD1. The germline CDR1 and CDR2 sequences are WSHSY and SAAADI. The trim removed 8 bases at V and 2 bases at J, leaving 11 bases unmatched. This CDR3 has 15 residues. The CDR3 region is CASHDFSTGAYEQYF. As DNA, the CDR3 is TGCGCCAGCCACGATTTCTCGACAGGGGCCTACGAGCAGTACTTC.

The chain links TRBV4-1 to TRBJ1-4; 9 nucleotides match TRBD1. V shed 2 bases and J 5 bases; nucleotides not matched to a gene: 6. CDR1 and CDR2 from the germline V gene are MGHRA and YSYEKL. The CDR3 has 16 residues. The CDR3 coding sequence is TGCGCCAGCAGCCAAACAACAGGGGGCGGGAATGAAAAACTGTTTTTT. Its translation is CASSQTTGGGNEKLFF.

This chain connects TRBV7-9 to TRBJ2-2, with 14 bases fitting TRBD2. With V trimmed by 8 bases and J by 3 bases, 8 bases remained unmatched. The CDR3 has 17 amino acids. CDR1 and CDR2 (germline): SEHNR, FQNEAQ (reference sequence). The DNA for the CDR3 is TGTGCCAGCCCGGGACTAGCGGGAGAGGGCGACACCGGGGAGCTGTTTTTT. Protein product: CASPGLAGEGDTGELFF.

This clone came up once. The CDR3 reads CSVGAGEQTYNEQFF. The CDR3 region has the DNA TGCAGCGTTGGGGCGGGGGAGCAGACCTACAATGAGCAGTTCTTC. The chain uses TRBV29-1 and TRBJ2-1; 7 bases match TRBD2. Germline CDR1 reads SQVTM; CDR2 reads ANQGSEA. J lost 2 bases, V lost 4 bases, and 8 bases had no gene match. The CDR3 has 15 amino acids.

The rearrangement links TRBV7-4 to TRBJ1-5; D not resolved. The V end was cut by 2 bases, the J end by 6 bases, with 11 bases between. The CDR3 is 14 residues long. The germline gives CDR1 SGHVT, CDR2 SQSDAQ. The CDR3 region is CASSLLVSGQPQHF. The DNA for the CDR3 is TGTGCCAGCAGCTTATTAGTATCGGGTCAGCCCCAGCATTTT.

The chain employs TRBV28 and TRBJ1-5; D is undetermined. The germline V and J ends were trimmed by 3 bases and 2 bases, with 8 bases remaining between them. The CDR3 sequence is 14 residues long. Looked up from germline, CDR1 is MDHEN and CDR2 is SYDVKM. The CDR3 bases are TGTGCCAGCAGTTTCGGAGCGGGCAATCAGCCCCAGCATTTT. As protein: CASSFGAGNQPQHF.